This T cell receptor (beta chain) derives from a study of cytomegalovirus exposure and HLA in healthy donors. This clone has only one observation. As yet, its antigen is unknown. Researchers ran the PCR with 60 Vbeta and 13 Jbeta primers. Using immunoSEQ multiplex PCR, the repertoire was profiled, and TCRdb retains in-frame clones only, with some absent. The data hold around 160,000 clones, with around 68% observed a single time. Study-level findings and limits: Analyzed later, association rates of TCRs varied across HLA loci, with DRB1 most and HLA-C fewest. Productive rates of about 90% or about 30% were seen for most TCR beta V segments in an earlier analysis. An apparent linkage of common viral pathogens to several of the most significant clusters emerged in a later analysis.

The CDR3 totals 13 residues. Trimming cost V 7 bases and J 2 bases, with 11 bases left between them. Germline V gene lookup returns CDR1 MNHEY and CDR2 SVGAGI. The J gene is TRBJ1-1, the V gene TRBV6-5; TRBD1 might be the D (6 bases). This TCR came from a man aged 45 to 65 in good health and CMV-seronegative. The sequenced sample was PBMCs. The CDR3 DNA follows: TGTGCCAGCATCTCCAGGGGCAACACTGAAGCTTTCTTT. Amino acid sequence: CASISRGNTEAFF.